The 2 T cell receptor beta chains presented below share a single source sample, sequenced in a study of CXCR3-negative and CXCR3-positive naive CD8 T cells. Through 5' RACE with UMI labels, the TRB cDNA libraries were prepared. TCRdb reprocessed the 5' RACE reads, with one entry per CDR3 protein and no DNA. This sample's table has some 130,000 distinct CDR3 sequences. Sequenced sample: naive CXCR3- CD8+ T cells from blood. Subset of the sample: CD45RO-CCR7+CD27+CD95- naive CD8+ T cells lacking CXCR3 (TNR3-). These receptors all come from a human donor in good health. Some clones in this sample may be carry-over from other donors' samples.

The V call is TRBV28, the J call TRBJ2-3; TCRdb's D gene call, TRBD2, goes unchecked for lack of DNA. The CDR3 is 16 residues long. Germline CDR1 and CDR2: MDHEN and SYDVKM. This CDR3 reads CASSPPLAGGLDTQYF.

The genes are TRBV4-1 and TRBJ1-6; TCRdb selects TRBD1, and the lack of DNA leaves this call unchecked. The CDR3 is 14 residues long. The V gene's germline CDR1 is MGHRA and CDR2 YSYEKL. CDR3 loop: CASSQDREGSPLHF.